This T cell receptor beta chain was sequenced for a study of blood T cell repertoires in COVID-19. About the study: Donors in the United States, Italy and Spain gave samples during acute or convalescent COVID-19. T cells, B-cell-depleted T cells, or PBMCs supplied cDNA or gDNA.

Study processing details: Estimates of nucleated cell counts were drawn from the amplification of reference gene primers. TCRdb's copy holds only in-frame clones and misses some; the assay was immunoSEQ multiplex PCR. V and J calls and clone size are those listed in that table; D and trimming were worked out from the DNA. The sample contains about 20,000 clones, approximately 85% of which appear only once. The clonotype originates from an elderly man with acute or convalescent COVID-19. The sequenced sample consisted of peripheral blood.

DNA of the CDR3: TGTGCCAGCAGCCGCACTGGGGGGAATGAGCAGTTCTTC. Its translation is CASSRTGGNEQFF. This rearrangement joins TRBV7-3 to TRBJ2-1; the D gene is possibly TRBD2 (6 bases). This CDR3 spans 13 amino acids. V lost 5 bases and J 7 bases, leaving 12 bases between the germline ends. Germline V gene lookup returns CDR1 SGHTA and CDR2 FQGTGA.